The 28 T cell receptor beta chains below were found in one sample sequenced in a study of cytotoxic CD8 clonotypes in ibrutinib-treated CLL. The repertoire was sequenced with immunoSEQ multiplex PCR; TCRdb's copy has only in-frame clones and lacks some. The sample includes 250,000 to 350,000 clones, roughly three quarters of them seen just once. Sequencing was performed on PBMCs, taken at disease progression, from a patient treated with ibrutinib. The receptors were gathered from a human donor with chronic lymphocytic leukemia.

The chain links TRBV7-6 to TRBJ1-1, with 8 bases that match TRBD1. There are 13 residues in the CDR3. CDR1 is SGHVS, CDR2 FNYEAQ, per germline. Germline trimming cut 5 bases from V and 5 bases from J; bases unmatched to any gene: 4. Here the CDR3 reads CASSGTGGTEAFF. CDR3 DNA: TGTGCCAGCAGCGGCACAGGGGGAACTGAAGCTTTCTTT.

In its sample, this clone was seen a few times. V is TRBV12-5 and J is TRBJ1-1; D unresolved. This CDR3 comprises 12 residues. Trimming took off 1 base at V and 1 base at J, with 1 base between the two ends. CDR1 is LGHNT and CDR2 is FRNRAP in the germline V gene. CDR3 bases: TGTGCTAGTGGTTTGGGGAACACTGAAGCTTTCTTT. This translates into CASGLGNTEAFF. Based on the CDR3 plus reference TRBV12-5 and TRBJ1-1, the full variable domain is DARVTQTPRHKVTEMGQEVTMRCQPILGHNTVFWYRQTMMQGLELLAYFRNRAPLDDSGMPKDRFSAEMPDATLATLKIQPSEPRDSAVYFCASGLGNTEAFFGQGTRLTVV.

The V gene is TRBV5-6, the J gene TRBJ2-1, with 8 bases lining up with TRBD2. Germline CDR1 reads SGHDT; CDR2 reads YYEEEE. This CDR3 spans 16 amino acids. Trimming removed 2 bases from V and 3 bases from J; junction bases left unmatched: 7. This CDR3 reads CASSFLTSGNYNEQFF. The DNA of the CDR3 is TGTGCCAGCAGCTTCCTTACTAGCGGAAACTACAATGAGCAGTTCTTC.

V gene TRBV10-2 combines with J gene TRBJ2-7, with TRBD1 identical over 7 bases. Germline trimming cut 0 bases from V and 6 bases from J; bases unmatched to any gene: 8. This CDR3 is 15 amino acids long. CDR1 is WSHSY, CDR2 SAAADI, per germline. Here the CDR3 DNA reads TGCGCCAGCAGTGAGTCGGGGGACAGAGCTCGCGAGCAGTACTTC. This translates into CASSESGDRAREQYF.

V gene TRBV14 combines with J gene TRBJ2-7; perhaps D is TRBD1 or TRBD2 (5 bases each). Germline CDR1 SGHDN, CDR2 FVKESK. The CDR3 is made up of 13 amino acids. The germline V and J ends were trimmed by 2 bases and 9 bases, with 14 bases remaining between them. The CDR3 protein is CASSQRQRDRQYF. The CDR3 DNA reads TGTGCCAGCAGCCAAAGACAGAGGGACCGGCAGTACTTC.

This clone was seen at least ten times. The chain carries TRBV9 and TRBJ2-1; 14 bases fit TRBD2. With V trimmed by 2 bases and J by 1 base, 5 bases remained unmatched. The CDR3 spans 18 residues. Germline CDR1 and CDR2: SGDLS and YYNGEE. In DNA form, the CDR3 reads TGTGCCAGCAGCGTCCGACTAGCGGGGGGGCTATCCTACAATGAGCAGTTCTTC. It encodes CASSVRLAGGLSYNEQFF.

This clone appeared a few times. V and J are TRBV25-1 and TRBJ1-5; TRBD1 might be the D (5 bases). V dropped 4 bases and J dropped 2 bases, with 9 bases sitting between them. This CDR3 comprises 14 residues. Germline V gene data show CDR1 as MGHDK and CDR2 as SYGVNS. The DNA of the CDR3 is TGTGCCAGCAGTGGTCTACAGGGCAATCAGCCCCAGCATTTT. Amino acid sequence: CASSGLQGNQPQHF.

The chain joins TRBV28 to TRBJ2-1; 10 bases agree with TRBD2. Per germline, CDR1 MDHEN and CDR2 SYDVKM. With 4 bases clipped from V and 4 bases from J, the junction kept 4 bases outside the gene matches. The CDR3 is 15 residues long. The CDR3 is CASSSLSGRYNEQFF. The CDR3 coding sequence is TGTGCCAGCAGTTCCCTTAGCGGGAGGTACAATGAGCAGTTCTTC.

The chain links TRBV5-1 to TRBJ1-3, with D uncertain. The CDR3 has 16 residues. Germline values: CDR1 SGHRS, CDR2 YFSETQ. Trimming cost V 0 bases and J 0 bases, with 10 bases left between them. The CDR3 DNA follows: TGCGCCAGCAGCTTGGCGGGCGGAGACTCTGGAAACACCATATATTTT. Amino acid sequence: CASSLAGGDSGNTIYF.

V and J are TRBV13 and TRBJ2-2, with D tentatively TRBD2 (6 bases). CDR3 length: 14 amino acids. Trimming stripped 8 bases from V and 2 bases from J, with 12 bases between. Germline loops: CDR1 PRHDT, CDR2 FYEKMQ (reference sequence). Here the CDR3 DNA reads TGTGCCAGCCGCCCGGGAGCTAACACCGGGGAGCTGTTTTTT. Its translation is CASRPGANTGELFF.

The gene calls are TRBV4-2 and TRBJ1-1; TRBD1 matches 10 bases. CDR3 size: 14 residues. J gave up 6 bases and V 1 base, and 2 bases lay outside the gene matches. Looked up from germline, CDR1 is LGHNA and CDR2 is YNFKEQ. CDR3 nucleotide sequence: TGTGCCAGCAGCCAAGCCGGGACAGGGGCTGAAGCTTTCTTT. Protein product: CASSQAGTGAEAFF.

This clone has more than one count but fewer than ten. The chain uses TRBV12-5 and TRBJ2-1; 14 nucleotides align to TRBD2. CDR1 LGHNT and CDR2 FRNRAP come from the germline V gene. The CDR3 covers 15 residues. Trimming at V came to 6 bases and at J to 8 bases, leaving 6 bases not matched to a gene. The CDR3 reads CASGTRTSGGYEQFF. For the CDR3, the DNA is TGTGCTAGTGGAACCAGGACTAGCGGGGGGTATGAGCAGTTCTTC.

The chain couples TRBV2 to TRBJ2-4, with 14 bases lining up with TRBD2. V was clipped by 6 bases and J by 3 bases; unmatched bases: 4. The germline V gene has CDR1 SNHLY and CDR2 FYNNEI. The CDR3 runs 16 residues. CDR3 loop: CASRLGLAGDKNIQYF. Here the CDR3 DNA reads TGTGCCAGCAGACTGGGACTAGCGGGAGACAAAAACATTCAGTACTTC.

J is TRBJ1-4 and V is TRBV4-3; D remains unclear. This CDR3 spans 15 amino acids. Per germline, CDR1 LGHNA and CDR2 YSLEER. V lost 1 base, J lost 0 bases, and 6 bases lay in between. CDR3 sequence: CASSQGRATNEKLFF. The CDR3 DNA is TGCGCCAGCAGCCAAGGTAGAGCAACTAATGAAAAACTGTTTTTT.

The chain recombines TRBV11-3 with TRBJ2-1; 10 positions match TRBD2. The CDR3 has 16 amino acids. The V and J ends lost 4 bases and 4 bases, in that order; junction bases with no gene match: 7. In germline, CDR1 is SGHNT, CDR2 YENEEA. In DNA, the CDR3 is TGTGCCAGCAGCTCCTATAGCGGGGGGCAGTACAATGAGCAGTTCTTC. This gives the protein CASSSYSGGQYNEQFF.

The chain couples TRBV27 to TRBJ1-2; 9 positions match TRBD1. This CDR3 region has 16 residues. Germline CDR1 MNHEY, CDR2 SMNVEV (reference sequence). The ends lost 5 bases at V and 5 bases at J; junction bases unmatched: 12. The CDR3 region has the DNA TGTGCCAGCAGTCCCCTAGCCGGGACAGGGATGTATGGCTACACCTTC. Protein: CASSPLAGTGMYGYTF.

The chain couples TRBV15 to TRBJ2-3; TRBD1 might be the D (6 bases). Trimming shortened V by 1 base and J by 10 bases, and 18 bases separated the two germline ends. The germline V gene has CDR1 LNHNV and CDR2 YYDKDF (reference sequence). The CDR3 loop spans 15 amino acids. The chain's CDR3 is CATSRAPNPGVSQYF. As DNA, the CDR3 is TGTGCCACCAGCAGAGCTCCTAACCCAGGGGTATCGCAGTATTTT.

The chain has TRBV5-5 and TRBJ2-2; D is unclear. Germline-derived CDR1 and CDR2 are SGHKS and YYEKEE (reference sequence). The length of the CDR3 is 15 residues. V lost 1 base and J lost 2, with 9 bases in between. The CDR3: CASSLTAANTGELFF. The CDR3 DNA follows: TGTGCCAGCAGCTTGACGGCAGCTAACACCGGGGAGCTGTTTTTT.

The chain recombines TRBV27 with TRBJ1-5; D unclear. The V and J ends lost 2 bases and 1 base respectively, with 6 bases between them. CDR3 length equals 14 residues. CDR1 MNHEY and CDR2 SMNVEV come from the germline V gene (reference sequence). DNA of the CDR3: TGTGCCAGCAGTTTAACATTGAGCAATCAGCCCCAGCATTTT. It specifies CASSLTLSNQPQHF.

The chain combines TRBV29-1 with TRBJ1-1, with unresolved D. The V and J ends lost 7 bases and 0 bases respectively, with 6 bases between them. CDR1 SQVTM and CDR2 ANQGSEA come from the germline V gene. CDR3 length: 11 residues. In DNA form, the CDR3 reads TGCAGCGCGAAGATGAACACTGAAGCTTTCTTT. Encoded protein: CSAKMNTEAFF.

Notes on this clone: Its ends do not fully match the called genes, so a read error is possible. The chain has TRBV18 and TRBJ1-2; TRBD1 matches 9 bases. This CDR3 spans 14 amino acids. The germline gives CDR1 KGHSH, CDR2 LQKENI. The CDR3 nucleotides read TGTGCCAGCTCACCTATGGGACAGGGAGCTGAGTTTCACTTC. This encodes CASSPMGQGAEFHF.

The chain uses TRBV7-9 and TRBJ2-1, with 11 bases matching TRBD2. J lost 3 bases, V lost 1 base, and 2 bases had no gene match. Germline CDR1 reads SEHNR; CDR2 reads FQNEAQ (reference sequence). The CDR3 contains 16 residues. The CDR3 sequence: CASSLEGTSGYNEQFF. The CDR3 DNA sequence: TGTGCCAGCAGCTTAGAGGGGACTAGCGGCTACAATGAGCAGTTCTTC. Full variable domain (missing parts from reference TRBV7-9 and TRBJ2-1): DTGVSQNPRHKITKRGQNVTFRCDPISEHNRLYWYRQTLGQGPEFLTYFQNEAQLEKSRLLSDRFSAERPKGSFSTLEIQRTEQGDSAMYLCASSLEGTSGYNEQFFGPGTRLTVL.

This clone was seen ten or more times. V gene TRBV18 combines with J gene TRBJ2-2, with D possibly matching TRBD1 (6 bases). CDR3 length: 13 amino acids. CDR1 KGHSH and CDR2 LQKENI come from the germline V gene. Deletions cut 5 bases from V and 7 bases from J, with 11 bases between. The CDR3 coding sequence is TGTGCCAGCTCAGCGGACAGCTTCGGGGAGCTGTTTTTT. Encoded protein: CASSADSFGELFF. Full variable domain (rest looked up from reference TRBV18 and TRBJ2-2): NAGVMQNPRHLVRRRGQEARLRCSPMKGHSHVYWYRQLPEEGLKFMVYLQKENIIDESGMPKERFSAEFPKEGPSILRIQQVVRGDSAAYFCASSADSFGELFFGEGSRLTVL.

On this clone: The same CDR3 arises from other DNA sequences in this sample as well. CDR3 sequence reads: CASSVGQAGYGYTF. The CDR3 nucleotides are TGTGCCAGCAGCGTGGGACAGGCGGGCTATGGCTACACCTTC. The chain links TRBV6-1 to TRBJ1-2; 8 bases are a match to TRBD1. The germline V gene has CDR1 MNHNS and CDR2 SASEGT. The V segment lost 6 bases and the J segment 4 bases; nucleotides outside the gene matches: 7. The CDR3 loop spans 14 amino acids.

This clone came up a few times. The chain is built from TRBV5-1 and TRBJ1-6; TRBD1 matches at 10 bases. Germline loops: CDR1 SGHRS, CDR2 YFSETQ. The junction had 3 bases not matched to a gene; V was cut back by 4 bases and J by 5 bases. The CDR3 length is 15 residues. The CDR3 coding sequence is TGCGCCAGCAGCCCGACAGGGGGCAATAATTCACCCCTCCACTTT. As protein: CASSPTGGNNSPLHF. Using reference TRBV5-1 and TRBJ1-6 for the parts outside the CDR3, the full variable domain is KAGVTQTPRYLIKTRGQQVTLSCSPISGHRSVSWYQQTPGQGLQFLFEYFSETQRNKGNFPGRFSGRQFSNSRSEMNVSTLELGDSALYLCASSPTGGNNSPLHFGNGTRLTVT.

The chain links TRBV5-1 to TRBJ2-2, with D unclear. This CDR3 spans 14 amino acids. The germline CDR1 and CDR2 sequences are SGHRS and YFSETQ. Trimming cost V 0 bases and J 7 bases, with 10 bases left between them. The CDR3 nucleotides read TGCGCCAGCAGCTTGGCTGGGGTCGGCGGGGAGCTGTTTTTT. Translated, it gives CASSLAGVGGELFF.

The J gene is TRBJ2-7, the V gene TRBV27, with TRBD1 matching over 8 bases. The CDR3 contains 14 residues. J lost 0 bases, V lost 6 bases, and 4 bases had no gene match. Looked up from germline, CDR1 is MNHEY and CDR2 is SMNVEV (reference sequence). CDR3 coding DNA: TGTGCCAGCAGGCCGGACAGGGTCTCCTACGAGCAGTACTTC. It yields the protein CASRPDRVSYEQYF.

The rearrangement uses TRBV11-2 and TRBJ2-7; no reliable D call. The CDR3 has 14 residues. V lost 2 bases to trimming and J lost 1 base, with 9 bases between them. From germline, CDR1 is SGHAT and CDR2 FQNNGV. The CDR3, as DNA: TGTGCCAGCAGCTTACGATTTGGTTCCTACGAGCAGTACTTC. Protein sequence: CASSLRFGSYEQYF.